This TCR beta chain was identified during a study of cytomegalovirus exposure and HLA in healthy donors. Whole-study results and caveats: Only CMV serostatus was available as immune exposure information.

PCR was performed using 60 Vbeta and 13 Jbeta primers. Libraries were prepared by immunoSEQ multiplex PCR; TCRdb keeps only in-frame clonotypes and omits some of them. This table holds some 150,000 clones, 71% found once. A note on this clone: Its target is not known.

At sampling all donors were nominally healthy, likely with unrecorded immune exposures. Source material: PBMCs. The clonotype comes from a woman aged 25-40 years in good health and CMV-seronegative.

CDR3 amino acids: CASSSSHGTDTQYF. CDR3 DNA sequence: TGTGCCAGCAGCTCGAGCCATGGCACAGATACGCAGTATTTT. The J gene is TRBJ2-3, the V gene TRBV11-2; D is unclear. This CDR3 is built from 14 residues. CDR1 and CDR2 (germline): SGHAT, FQNNGV. V lost 4 bases to trimming and J lost 1 base, with 9 bases between them.